One and the same sample provided the 20 T cell receptor beta chains below, sequenced in a study of blood T cells in healthy people across ages. PCR was performed a second time for about 7 to 11 cycles using a sample-barcoded 5' primer and a J-beta primer mix. TCRdb redid the calling of the 5' RACE reads with MiXCR, one entry per CDR3 protein. The sample contains 850,000 to 1,100,000 distinct CDR3 sequences, 35% to 40% of which appear only once. Sequencing was performed on blood. These receptor sequences come from a man younger than 35 in good health.

The chain joins TRBV20-1 to TRBJ1-4, with D perhaps TRBD1 (5 bases). The germline gives CDR1 DFQATT, CDR2 SNEGSKA (reference sequence). The ends were cut back, 2 bases at V and 6 bases at J, with 10 bases in the middle. The CDR3 covers 13 residues. Here the CDR3 reads CSARWQGDEKLFF. In DNA, the CDR3 is TGCAGTGCTAGATGGCAGGGTGATGAAAAACTGTTTTTT.

This clonotype was observed a handful of times. This chain connects TRBV20-1 to TRBJ2-5; 8 positions match TRBD1. The CDR3 is 14 amino acids. Germline V CDR1 and CDR2: DFQATT, SNEGSKA (reference sequence). Germline trimming cut 5 bases from V and 1 base from J; bases unmatched to any gene: 6. This CDR3 is CSALSGTGQETQYF. DNA for the CDR3: TGCAGTGCTCTGTCCGGGACAGGCCAAGAGACCCAGTACTTC.

This clonotype was seen a handful of times. V usage is TRBV7-2 and J usage is TRBJ2-3; 10 nucleotides match TRBD2. With V trimmed by 3 bases and J by 0 bases, 3 bases remained unmatched. The V gene's germline CDR1 is SGHTA and CDR2 FQGNSA. The CDR3 length is 16 residues. The CDR3 loop reads CASSFWTSGSTDTQYF. CDR3 nucleotides: TGTGCCAGCAGCTTTTGGACTAGCGGCAGCACAGATACGCAGTATTTT.

The rearrangement links TRBV11-2 to TRBJ2-1, with a tentative D call TRBD1 (5 bases). The J call may be mistaken, given a closer DNA end match to TRBJ2-7. The CDR3 totals 16 residues. Germline CDR1 is SGHAT and CDR2 is FQNNGV. For the CDR3, the DNA is TGTGCCAGCAGCTTAGATGGCGACAGCTCCTACAATGAGCAGTACTTC. It specifies CASSLDGDSSYNEQYF.

This clonotype was found a few times. V and J are TRBV9 and TRBJ2-1, with D tentatively TRBD2 (6 bases). The CDR3 contains 16 residues. The germline V gene has CDR1 SGDLS and CDR2 YYNGEE. The germline V and J ends were trimmed by 0 bases and 8 bases, with 18 bases remaining between them. The CDR3 DNA sequence: TGTGCCAGCAGCGTAGGACTAGAGGTTAGTCCCGATGAGCAGTTCTTC. It translates to CASSVGLEVSPDEQFF.

This clonotype was seen more than once but under ten times. The V gene is TRBV10-3, the J gene TRBJ2-1; TRBD2 agrees at 10 bases. The CDR3 loop spans 17 amino acids. The germline CDR1 and CDR2 sequences are ENHRY and SYGVKD. V trimming: 8 bases; J trimming: 4 bases; junction bases outside the gene matches: 14. This chain's CDR3 is CAIGGVAGGRLYNEQFF. The CDR3 region has the DNA TGTGCCATCGGGGGTGTAGCGGGGGGACGCTTGTACAATGAGCAGTTCTTC.

The chain uses TRBV4-2 and TRBJ1-3, with D maybe TRBD1 (5 bases). The CDR3 is 14 amino acids. V was trimmed by 6 bases and J by 3 bases, leaving 12 bases between them. Germline assignment: CDR1 LGHNA and CDR2 YNFKEQ. DNA of the CDR3: TGTGCCAGCAGTCGAGATGGGGGTGGAAACACCATATATTTT. It is translated as CASSRDGGGNTIYF.

V is TRBV27 and J is TRBJ1-4, with D possibly matching TRBD1 (5 bases). Per the germline V gene, CDR1 is MNHEY and CDR2 is SMNVEV (reference sequence). This CDR3 spans 16 amino acids. The V gene lost 5 bases and the J gene lost 3 bases, with 16 bases spanning the gap. CDR3 in amino acids: CASSPTTGLANEKLFF. DNA for the CDR3: TGTGCCAGCAGTCCCACCACAGGTCTAGCTAATGAAAAACTGTTTTTT.

V and J are TRBV12-3 or TRBV12-4 and TRBJ2-4, with a tentative D call TRBD2 (6 bases). The CDR3 totals 12 residues. Trimming stripped 9 bases from V and 3 bases from J, with 9 bases between. CDR3 coding DNA: TGTGCCAGTGGGGGACTCAAAAACATTCAGTACTTC. Its protein is CASGGLKNIQYF.

This clonotype was seen ten or more times. The chain has TRBV5-1 and TRBJ2-5; D unclear. The CDR3 extends over 12 amino acids. Trimming removed 7 bases at V and 4 bases at J, with 11 bases between. CDR1 SGHRS and CDR2 YFSETQ come from the germline V gene. The CDR3: CASGYLGETQYF. The CDR3 region has the DNA TGCGCCAGCGGGTACCTTGGAGAGACCCAGTACTTC. The full variable domain, rest sourced from reference TRBV5-1 and TRBJ2-5, is KAGVTQTPRYLIKTRGQQVTLSCSPISGHRSVSWYQQTPGQGLQFLFEYFSETQRNKGNFPGRFSGRQFSNSRSEMNVSTLELGDSALYLCASGYLGETQYFGPGTRLLVL.

This chain links TRBV6-2 or TRBV6-3 with TRBJ2-5; D might be TRBD2 (6 bases). Germline CDR1 MNHEY, CDR2 SVGEGT. This CDR3 has 13 amino acids. V lost 6 bases to trimming and J lost 11 bases, with 19 bases between them. CDR3 coding DNA: TGTGCCAGCAGAGGGACTCCCTACAATGAGCAGTACTTC. It translates to CASRGTPYNEQYF.

Only a few counts were recorded for this clonotype. V usage is TRBV9 and J usage is TRBJ1-2, with 7 bases lining up with TRBD1. V was pared by 2 bases and J by 1 base, with 5 bases of the junction left unmatched. Germline CDR1 reads SGDLS; CDR2 reads YYNGEE. CDR3 size: 15 residues. CDR3 residues: CASSVSRDSNYGYTF. The CDR3 DNA reads TGTGCCAGCAGCGTTTCCCGGGACAGTAACTATGGCTACACCTTC.

This clonotype was seen a few times. The chain recombines TRBV4-1 with TRBJ2-3, with D perhaps matching TRBD2 (5 bases). V lost 0 bases, J lost 5 bases, and 12 bases lay in between. This CDR3 is built from 15 residues. CDR1 is MGHRA and CDR2 is YSYEKL in the germline V gene. The CDR3 sequence: CASSQDPGERDTQYF. The CDR3 coding sequence is TGCGCCAGCAGCCAAGATCCCGGGGAGAGAGATACGCAGTATTTT.

In its sample, this clonotype was seen a few times. The V call is TRBV29-1, the J call TRBJ1-2, with TRBD1 as a possible D gene (6 bases). Trimming shortened V by 6 bases and J by 0 bases, and 17 bases separated the two germline ends. CDR1 and CDR2 from the germline V gene are SQVTM and ANQGSEA. The CDR3 is 15 amino acids. CDR3 bases: TGCAGCGTCCTGTACCCACAGGGAACTAACTATGGCTACACCTTC. This sequence encodes CSVLYPQGTNYGYTF.

The sample holds many counts of this clonotype. V is TRBV20-1 and J is TRBJ2-7; 7 bases are a match to TRBD1. The junction had 8 bases not matched to a gene; V was cut back by 5 bases and J by 1 base. Germline CDR1 DFQATT, CDR2 SNEGSKA (reference sequence). The CDR3 extends over 14 amino acids. The CDR3 loop reads CSAEDQTGSYEQYF. CDR3 nucleotides: TGCAGTGCTGAGGACCAGACAGGGTCCTACGAGCAGTACTTC.

This clonotype was seen at least ten times. This chain connects TRBV28 to TRBJ2-7; TRBD1 matches at 7 bases. CDR1 MDHEN and CDR2 SYDVKM come from the germline V gene. This CDR3 has 12 amino acids. The junction had 4 bases not matched to a gene; V was cut back by 5 bases and J by 6 bases. The CDR3 loop is CASSPWTGEQYF. CDR3 sequence (DNA): TGTGCCAGCAGTCCCTGGACAGGCGAGCAGTACTTC.

The genes are TRBV4-1 and TRBJ1-1; D not resolved. The CDR3 runs 14 residues. The germline V gene encodes CDR1 MGHRA and CDR2 YSYEKL. With 4 bases removed from V and 1 base from J, the gap between germline ends came to 10 bases. In DNA form, the CDR3 reads TGCGCCAGCAGCCCCGGGCTCAGGAACACTGAAGCTTTCTTT. Amino acid sequence: CASSPGLRNTEAFF.

V usage is TRBV18 and J usage is TRBJ1-2, with 7 bases identical to TRBD1. The CDR3 is made up of 15 amino acids. Losses at the gene ends were 0 bases for V and 4 bases for J; bases not matched to a gene: 5. The V gene's germline CDR1 is KGHSH and CDR2 LQKENI. The CDR3 is CASSPPGDRVYGYTF. The CDR3 DNA sequence: TGTGCCAGCTCACCACCTGGAGACAGGGTCTATGGCTACACCTTC.

This chain links TRBV4-3 with TRBJ1-2; tentatively, D is TRBD1 (5 bases). The V gene's germline CDR1 is LGHNA and CDR2 YSLEER. Trimming stripped 0 bases from V and 5 bases from J, with 19 bases between. CDR3 length: 17 residues. CDR3 DNA sequence: TGCGCCAGCAGCCAAGATGTCGGTCAGGGCGTTCGATATGGCTACACCTTC. Its protein is CASSQDVGQGVRYGYTF.

This clonotype has just one count. A much larger clone lies a single base off, so this may be a read error. This chain connects TRBV7-6 to TRBJ2-7; D gene ambiguous. Trimming cost V 5 bases and J 4 bases, with 24 bases left between them. The CDR3 totals 17 residues. Germline assignment: CDR1 SGHVS and CDR2 FNYEAQ. The CDR3 is CASSPMLRQSKSYEQYF. In DNA form, the CDR3 reads TGTGCCAGCAGCCCGATGCTGCGACAATCAAAATCTTACGAGCAGTACTTC.